The clone carrying this TCR beta chain was observed at least ten times. Its specificity is not known. The TCR beta CDR3 regions underwent amplification using RNA transcripts as the source. Researchers ran a first-round RT-PCR on the TCR CDR3 using the HTBI primer set. TCRdb ran MiXCR on the multiplex PCR reads and lists one entry per CDR3 protein. The table shows 470,000 or so distinct CDR3 sequences, with more than 20% occurring only once. The study enrolled patients aged 18 to 65 with newly diagnosed hyperthyroidism of under 2 months' duration. Out of 8.5 to 10 ml of fresh peripheral blood came the PBMCs. The data stem from a study of T cells in Graves' hyperthyroidism and ophthalmopathy. Germline lookup yields CDR1 SGHVS and CDR2 FNYEAQ. V lost 7 bases and J lost 1, with 11 bases in between. CDR3 length: 13 residues. Study-level findings and limits: It was a median roughly 6.5 months before onset that the model predicted ophthalmopathy. The blood repertoire included most of the expanded thyroid clonotypes above 0.001.

Sample: blood. The TCR was taken from a man between 18 and 29 years old with Graves' hyperthyroidism. The chain employs TRBV7-6 and TRBJ2-7; tentatively, D is TRBD1 (5 bases). The DNA of the CDR3 is TGTGCCAGCACCCCTGGGGCGTCCTACGAGCAGTACTTC. Translating gives CASTPGASYEQYF.